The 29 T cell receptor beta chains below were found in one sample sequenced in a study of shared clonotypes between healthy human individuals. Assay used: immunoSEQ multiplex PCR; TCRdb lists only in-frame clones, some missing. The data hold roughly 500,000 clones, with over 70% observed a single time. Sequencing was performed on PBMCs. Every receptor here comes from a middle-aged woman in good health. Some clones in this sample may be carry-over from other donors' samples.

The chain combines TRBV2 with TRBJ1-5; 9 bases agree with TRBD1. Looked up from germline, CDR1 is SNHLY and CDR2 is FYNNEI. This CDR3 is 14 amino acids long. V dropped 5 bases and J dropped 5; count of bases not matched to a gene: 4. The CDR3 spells CASSPGQGDQPQHF. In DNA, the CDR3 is TGTGCCAGCAGTCCGGGACAGGGAGATCAGCCCCAGCATTTT.

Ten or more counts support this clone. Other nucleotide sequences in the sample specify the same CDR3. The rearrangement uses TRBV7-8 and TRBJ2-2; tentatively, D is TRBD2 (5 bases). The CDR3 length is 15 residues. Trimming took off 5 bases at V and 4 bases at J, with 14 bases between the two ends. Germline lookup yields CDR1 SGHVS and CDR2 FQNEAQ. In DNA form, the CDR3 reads TGTGCCAGCAGCCTTACTAGTTATGCCACCGGGGAGCTGTTTTTT. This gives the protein CASSLTSYATGELFF. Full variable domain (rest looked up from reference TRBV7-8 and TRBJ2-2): GAGVSQSPRYKVAKRGQDVALRCDPISGHVSLFWYQQALGQGPEFLTYFQNEAQLDKSGLPSDRFFAERPEGSVSTLKIQRTQQEDSAVYLCASSLTSYATGELFFGEGSRLTVL.

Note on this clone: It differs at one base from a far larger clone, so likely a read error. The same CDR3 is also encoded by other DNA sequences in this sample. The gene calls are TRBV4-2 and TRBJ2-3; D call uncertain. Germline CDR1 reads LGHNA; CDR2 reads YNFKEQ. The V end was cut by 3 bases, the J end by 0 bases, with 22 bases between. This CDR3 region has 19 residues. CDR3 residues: CASSQTRQVASFSTDTQYF. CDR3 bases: TGTGCCAGCAGCCAGACCCGCCAGGTGGCGAGCTTTAGCACAGATACGCAGTATTTT.

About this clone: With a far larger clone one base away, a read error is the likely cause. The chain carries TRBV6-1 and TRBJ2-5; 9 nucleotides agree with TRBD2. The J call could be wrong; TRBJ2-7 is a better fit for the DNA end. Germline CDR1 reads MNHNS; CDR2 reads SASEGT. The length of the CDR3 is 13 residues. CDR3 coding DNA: TGTGCCAGCATACTAGCGGGTGTGTACGAGCAGTACTTC. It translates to CASILAGVYEQYF.

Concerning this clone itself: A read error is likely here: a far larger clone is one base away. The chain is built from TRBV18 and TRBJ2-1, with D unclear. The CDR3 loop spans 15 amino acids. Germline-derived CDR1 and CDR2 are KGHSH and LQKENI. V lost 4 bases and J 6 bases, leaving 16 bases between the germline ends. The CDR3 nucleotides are TGTGCCAGCTCACTACCAAGCATTGACGGCAATGAGCAGTTCTTC. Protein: CASSLPSIDGNEQFF. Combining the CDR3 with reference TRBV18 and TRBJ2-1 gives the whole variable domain NAGVMQNPRHLVRRRGQEARLRCSPMKGHSHVYWYRQLPEEGLKFMVYLQKENIIDESGMPKERFSAEFPKEGPSILRIQQVVRGDSAAYFCASSLPSIDGNEQFFGPGTRLTVL.

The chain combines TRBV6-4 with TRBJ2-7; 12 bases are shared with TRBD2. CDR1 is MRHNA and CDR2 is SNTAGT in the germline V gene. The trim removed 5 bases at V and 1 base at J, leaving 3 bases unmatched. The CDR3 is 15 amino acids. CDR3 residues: CASSLLAGGSYEQYF. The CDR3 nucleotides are TGTGCCAGCAGTCTACTAGCGGGAGGTTCCTACGAGCAGTACTTC.

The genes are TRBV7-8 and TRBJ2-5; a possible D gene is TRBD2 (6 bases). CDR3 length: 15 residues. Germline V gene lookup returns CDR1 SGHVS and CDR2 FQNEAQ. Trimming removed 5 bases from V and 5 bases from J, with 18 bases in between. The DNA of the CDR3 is TGTGCCAGCAGCCTCCGGACTACTAGGGGCGAGACCCAGTACTTC. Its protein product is CASSLRTTRGETQYF.

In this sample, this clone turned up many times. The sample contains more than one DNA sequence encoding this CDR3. CDR3 in amino acids: CASSPPTGELFF. The DNA of the CDR3 is TGTGCCAGCTCACCACCAACCGGGGAGCTGTTTTTT. The J gene is TRBJ2-2, the V gene TRBV18, with D unclear. Germline V gene lookup returns CDR1 KGHSH and CDR2 LQKENI. The CDR3 is made up of 12 amino acids. V dropped 0 bases and J dropped 5 bases, with 1 base sitting between them.

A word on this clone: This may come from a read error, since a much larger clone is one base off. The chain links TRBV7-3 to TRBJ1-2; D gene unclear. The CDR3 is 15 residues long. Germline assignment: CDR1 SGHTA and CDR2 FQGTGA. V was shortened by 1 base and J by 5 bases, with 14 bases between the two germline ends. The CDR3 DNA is TGTGCCAGCAGCTTAAGTGGGTGCCCGGGGTATGGCTACACCTTC. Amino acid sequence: CASSLSGCPGYGYTF.

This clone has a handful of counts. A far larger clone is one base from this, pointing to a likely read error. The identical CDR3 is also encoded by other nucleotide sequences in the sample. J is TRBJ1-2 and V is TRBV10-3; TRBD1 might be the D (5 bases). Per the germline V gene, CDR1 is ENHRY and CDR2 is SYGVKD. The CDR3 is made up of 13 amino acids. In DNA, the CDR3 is TGTGCCATTAAGACAGAGAACATAGGCGGCTACACATTC. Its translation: CAIKTENIGGYTF.

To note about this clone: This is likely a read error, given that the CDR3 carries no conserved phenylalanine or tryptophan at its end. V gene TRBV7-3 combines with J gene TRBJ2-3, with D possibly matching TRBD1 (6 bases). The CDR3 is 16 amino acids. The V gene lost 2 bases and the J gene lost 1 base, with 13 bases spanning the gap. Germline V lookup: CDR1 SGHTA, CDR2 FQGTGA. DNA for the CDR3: TGTGCCAGCAGCTTATCAGGGGATTCCGGCACAGATACGCAGTATTTG. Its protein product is CASSLSGDSGTDTQYL.

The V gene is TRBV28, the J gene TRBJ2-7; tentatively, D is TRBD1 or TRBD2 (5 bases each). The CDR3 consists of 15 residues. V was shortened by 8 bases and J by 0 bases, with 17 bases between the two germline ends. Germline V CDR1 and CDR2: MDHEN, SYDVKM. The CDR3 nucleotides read TGTGCCAGCGGGCCTCACCGGGACCACTCCTACGAGCAGTACTTC. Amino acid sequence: CASGPHRDHSYEQYF. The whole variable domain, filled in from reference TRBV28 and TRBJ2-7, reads DVKVTQSSRYLVKRTGEKVFLECVQDMDHENMFWYRQDPGLGLRLIYFSYDVKMKEKGDIPEGYSVSREKKERFSLILESASTNQTSMYLCASGPHRDHSYEQYFGPGTRLTVT.

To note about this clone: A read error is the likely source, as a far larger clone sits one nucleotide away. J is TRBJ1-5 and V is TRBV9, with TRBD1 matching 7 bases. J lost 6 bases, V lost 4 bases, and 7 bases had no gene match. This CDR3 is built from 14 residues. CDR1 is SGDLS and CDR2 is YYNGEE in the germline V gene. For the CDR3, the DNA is TGTGCCAGCAGCCCCCAGGGGGGCCTTCAGCCCCAGCATTTT. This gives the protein CASSPQGGLQPQHF.

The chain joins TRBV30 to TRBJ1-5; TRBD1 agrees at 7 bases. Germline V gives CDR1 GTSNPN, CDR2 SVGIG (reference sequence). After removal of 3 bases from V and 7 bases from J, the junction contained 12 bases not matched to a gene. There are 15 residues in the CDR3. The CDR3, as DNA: TGTGCCTGGAGCGAGACCGGGACAGTCCTCCAGCCCCAGCATTTT. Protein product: CAWSETGTVLQPQHF.

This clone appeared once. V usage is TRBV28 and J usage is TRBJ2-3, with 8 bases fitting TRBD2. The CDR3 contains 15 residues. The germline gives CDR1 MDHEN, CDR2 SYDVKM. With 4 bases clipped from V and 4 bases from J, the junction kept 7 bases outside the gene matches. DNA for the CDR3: TGTGCCAGCAGTTCCCGGACTAGCAGCCCAGATACGCAGTATTTT. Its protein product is CASSSRTSSPDTQYF.

CDR3 DNA: TGTGCCAGCAGTGAAACGACAGGGGGCCAGGATGAGCAGTTCTTC. Its protein product is CASSETTGGQDEQFF. This chain links TRBV6-1 with TRBJ2-1; 10 nucleotides match TRBD1. Trimming cost V 2 bases and J 8 bases; bases outside gene matches: 6. CDR1 and CDR2 from the germline V gene are MNHNS and SASEGT. The CDR3 loop spans 15 amino acids.

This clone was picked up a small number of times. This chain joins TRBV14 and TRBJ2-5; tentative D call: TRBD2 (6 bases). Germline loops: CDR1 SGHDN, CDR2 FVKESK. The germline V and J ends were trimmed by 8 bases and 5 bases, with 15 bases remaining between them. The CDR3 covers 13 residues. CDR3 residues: CASSMYGGETQYF. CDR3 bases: TGTGCCAGCTCCATGTATGGGGGGGAGACCCAGTACTTC.

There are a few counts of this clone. CDR3 loop: CATSLTVRLGYEQYF. CDR3 DNA sequence: TGTGCCACCAGCTTGACCGTCAGGTTGGGCTACGAGCAGTACTTC. V is TRBV15 and J is TRBJ2-7; D remains unclear. V lost 5 bases and J 3 bases, leaving 17 bases between the germline ends. The CDR3 extends over 15 amino acids. Germline V lookup: CDR1 LNHNV, CDR2 YYDKDF (reference sequence).

The CDR3 bases are TGTGCCAGCAGACCTACAGGTAATAGCAATCAGCCCCAGCATTTT. Translating it yields CASRPTGNSNQPQHF. The rearrangement uses TRBV28 and TRBJ1-5; TRBD1 might be the D (5 bases). Germline CDR1 reads MDHEN; CDR2 reads SYDVKM. The V and J ends lost 6 bases and 0 bases respectively, with 12 bases between them. This CDR3 spans 15 amino acids.

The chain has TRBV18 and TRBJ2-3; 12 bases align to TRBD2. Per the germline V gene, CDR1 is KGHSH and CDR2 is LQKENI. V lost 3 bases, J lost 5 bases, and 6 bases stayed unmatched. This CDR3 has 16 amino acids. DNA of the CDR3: TGTGCCAGCTCACCCTTTCCGGGACTAGCGGGAGATACGCAGTATTTT. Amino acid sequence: CASSPFPGLAGDTQYF.

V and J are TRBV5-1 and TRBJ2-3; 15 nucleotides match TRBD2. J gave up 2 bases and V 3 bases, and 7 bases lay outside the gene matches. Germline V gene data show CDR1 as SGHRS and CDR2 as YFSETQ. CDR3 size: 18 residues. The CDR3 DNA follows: TGCGCCAGCAGCTCTCAGGGACTAGCGGGAGGATACACAGATACGCAGTATTTT. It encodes CASSSQGLAGGYTDTQYF. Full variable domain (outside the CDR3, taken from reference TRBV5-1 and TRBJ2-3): KAGVTQTPRYLIKTRGQQVTLSCSPISGHRSVSWYQQTPGQGLQFLFEYFSETQRNKGNFPGRFSGRQFSNSRSEMNVSTLELGDSALYLCASSSQGLAGGYTDTQYFGPGTRLTVL.

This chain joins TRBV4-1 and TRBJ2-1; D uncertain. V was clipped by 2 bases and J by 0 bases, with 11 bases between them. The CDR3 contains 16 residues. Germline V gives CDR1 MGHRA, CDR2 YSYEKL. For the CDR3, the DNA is TGCGCCAGCAGCCAACAGGACGGCCGCTCCTACAATGAGCAGTTCTTC. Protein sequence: CASSQQDGRSYNEQFF.

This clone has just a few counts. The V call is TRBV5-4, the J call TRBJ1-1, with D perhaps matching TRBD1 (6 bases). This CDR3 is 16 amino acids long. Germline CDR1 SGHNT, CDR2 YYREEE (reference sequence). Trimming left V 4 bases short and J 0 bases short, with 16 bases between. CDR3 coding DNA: TGTGCCAGCAGCCCCGGTGTTCGGGGGCTGAACACTGAAGCTTTCTTT. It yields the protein CASSPGVRGLNTEAFF.

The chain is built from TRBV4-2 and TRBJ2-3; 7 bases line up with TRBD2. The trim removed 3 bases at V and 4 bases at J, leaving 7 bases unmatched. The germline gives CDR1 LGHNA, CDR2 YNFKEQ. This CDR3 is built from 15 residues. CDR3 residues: CASSQGLLAADTQYF. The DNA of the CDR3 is TGTGCCAGCAGCCAGGGCCTCCTAGCGGCAGATACGCAGTATTTT.

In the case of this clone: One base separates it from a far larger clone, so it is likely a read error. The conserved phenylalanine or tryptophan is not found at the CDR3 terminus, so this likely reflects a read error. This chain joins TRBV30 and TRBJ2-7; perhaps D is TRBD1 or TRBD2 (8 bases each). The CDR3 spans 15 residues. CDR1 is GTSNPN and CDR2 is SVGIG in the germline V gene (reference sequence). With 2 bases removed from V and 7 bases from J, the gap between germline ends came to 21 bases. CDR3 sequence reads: CAWSRGQGLVEEQYL. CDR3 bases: TGTGCCTGGAGTCGAGGACAGGGACTAGTAGAGGAGCAGTACCTC.

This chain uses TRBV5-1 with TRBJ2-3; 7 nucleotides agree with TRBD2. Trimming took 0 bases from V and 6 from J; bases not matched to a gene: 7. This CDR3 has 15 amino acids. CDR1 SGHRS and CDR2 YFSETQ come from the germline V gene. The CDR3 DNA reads TGCGCCAGCAGCTTGGAGGGAGGGCGCGGGGATACGCAGTATTTT. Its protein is CASSLEGGRGDTQYF.

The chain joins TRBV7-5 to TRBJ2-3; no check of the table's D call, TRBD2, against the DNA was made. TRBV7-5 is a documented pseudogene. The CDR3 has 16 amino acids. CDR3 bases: TGTGTCAGAAGCTTGGCGGCGGGAGAGGGGACAGATACGCAGTATTTT. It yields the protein CVRSLAAGEGTDTQYF.

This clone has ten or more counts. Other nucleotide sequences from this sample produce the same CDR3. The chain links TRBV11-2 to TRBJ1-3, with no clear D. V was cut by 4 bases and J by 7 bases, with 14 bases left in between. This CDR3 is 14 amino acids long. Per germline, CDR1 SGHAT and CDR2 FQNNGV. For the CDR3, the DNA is TGTGCCAGCAGCTCCCCCCTATTAGCGAACACCATATATTTT. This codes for CASSSPLLANTIYF.

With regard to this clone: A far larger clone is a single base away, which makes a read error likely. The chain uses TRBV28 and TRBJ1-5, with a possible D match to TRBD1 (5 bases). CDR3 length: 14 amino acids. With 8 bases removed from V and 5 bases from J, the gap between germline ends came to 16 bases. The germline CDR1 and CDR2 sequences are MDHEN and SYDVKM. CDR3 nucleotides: TGTGCCAGCCTCCTCCGGGGGTGGGATCAGCCCCAGCATTTT. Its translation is CASLLRGWDQPQHF.